These 4 T cell receptor beta chains came from one sample sequenced in a study of T cell responses to AZD1222 COVID-19 vaccine. Clones were sequenced by immunoSEQ multiplex PCR, and TCRdb holds only the in-frame ones, with some missing. Of approximately 190,000 clones in the sample, over 80% were seen once. The sample consisted of peripheral blood, taken on day 0 of AZD1222 vaccination. The receptors come from an adult in good health.

V is TRBV5-1 and J is TRBJ1-3; D is perhaps TRBD1 (6 bases). The CDR3 is 15 residues long. Germline CDR1 reads SGHRS; CDR2 reads YFSETQ. Trimming took 0 bases from V and 0 from J, leaving 7 bases between them. CDR3 sequence reads: CASSLGDTSGNTIYF. The DNA of the CDR3 is TGCGCCAGCAGCTTGGGGGACACCTCTGGAAACACCATATATTTT.

The chain links TRBV30 to TRBJ1-1, with unresolved D. This CDR3 comprises 12 residues. Trimming pared 0 bases from V and 1 base from J, leaving 3 bases between. Germline lookup yields CDR1 GTSNPN and CDR2 SVGIG (reference sequence). In DNA, the CDR3 is TGTGCCTGGAGTGTCGGGAACACTGAAGCTTTCTTT. This codes for CAWSVGNTEAFF.

The chain uses TRBV6-2 or TRBV6-3 and TRBJ1-2, with 7 nucleotides matching TRBD1. The CDR3 totals 13 residues. Germline-derived CDR1 and CDR2 are MNHEY and SVGEGT. V shed 3 bases and J 6 bases; nucleotides not matched to a gene: 4. Here the CDR3 DNA reads TGTGCCAGCAGTTATGGCCAGGGGGATGGCTACACCTTC. Its protein product is CASSYGQGDGYTF.

This sequence joins TRBV7-8 and TRBJ1-1; TRBD1 matches at 7 bases. Germline assignment: CDR1 SGHVS and CDR2 FQNEAQ. The V gene end was trimmed by 4 bases and the J gene end by 7 bases; junction bases not matched to a gene: 18. The CDR3 has 17 residues. CDR3: CASSSGRGGYLFVEAFF. The CDR3 DNA sequence: TGTGCCAGCAGCTCAGGCAGGGGGGGATACCTTTTCGTTGAAGCTTTCTTT.